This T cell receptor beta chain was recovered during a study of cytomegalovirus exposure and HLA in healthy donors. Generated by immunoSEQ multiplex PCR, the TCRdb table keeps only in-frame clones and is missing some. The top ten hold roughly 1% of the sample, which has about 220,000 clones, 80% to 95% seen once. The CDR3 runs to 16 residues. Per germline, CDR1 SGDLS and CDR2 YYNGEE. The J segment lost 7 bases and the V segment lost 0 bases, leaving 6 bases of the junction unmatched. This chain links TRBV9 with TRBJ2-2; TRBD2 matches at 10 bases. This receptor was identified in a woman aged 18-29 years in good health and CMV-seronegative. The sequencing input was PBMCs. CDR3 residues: CASSVASGRAIGELFF. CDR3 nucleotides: TGTGCCAGCAGCGTAGCAAGCGGGAGGGCCATCGGGGAGCTGTTTTTT.